The TCR beta chain under discussion was sequenced for a study of cytomegalovirus exposure and HLA in healthy donors. Study findings and constraints: Cytomegalovirus-associated status was assigned to 164 TCR beta chains. A few of the chains that were CMV-associated were confirmed in vitro to be specific for CMV antigens.

Regarding this clone: Its antigen is currently unknown.

The donors belonged to the roughly 120-subject validation cohort, separate from the approximately 670-subject first cohort. Per germline, CDR1 MDHEN and CDR2 SYDVKM. The J segment lost 4 bases and the V segment lost 2 bases, leaving 10 bases of the junction unmatched. There are 17 residues in the CDR3. Assay: immunoSEQ multiplex PCR; the TCRdb copy retains only in-frame clones and omits some. The sample comprises under 75,000 clones, approximately 95% of which are singletons, and 0.95% to 1.5% rests with the top ten. Sequencing was carried out using PBMCs. The chain combines TRBV28 with TRBJ2-2, with 7 bases that match TRBD1. This TCR derives from a woman under 30 in good health and CMV-seronegative. CDR3 DNA: TGTGCCAGCAGTTTAGATTGGTCAGGGGGAAGCACCGGGGAGCTGTTTTTT. Amino acid sequence: CASSLDWSGGSTGELFF.